This T cell receptor beta chain was obtained from a study of blood T cell repertoires in COVID-19. Study information: Whether acute or convalescent, the COVID-19 samples came from the United States, Italy and Spain.

This CDR3 contains 14 residues. V shed 3 bases and J 8 bases; nucleotides not matched to a gene: 2. The germline gives CDR1 LGHDT, CDR2 YNNKEL (reference sequence). This table comes from immunoSEQ multiplex PCR, and its TCRdb copy is limited to in-frame clones, with some not included. The sample lists 200,000 to 250,000 clones; 83% were seen once. V usage is TRBV3-1 (or the pseudogene TRBV3-2) and J usage is TRBJ1-6, with TRBD1 identical over 9 bases. The sample consisted of peripheral blood. This receptor was taken from a woman aged 30 to 39 with COVID-19, enrolled during active disease. The CDR3 DNA reads as TGTGCCAGCAGCCACACAGGGGGCGATTCACCCCTCCACTTT. It is translated as CASSHTGGDSPLHF.